These T cell receptor beta chains were read from a single sample in a study of glioma-infiltrating T cells. TCRdb independently ran MiXCR on the multiplex PCR reads; one entry per CDR3 protein. Found here are about 410,000 distinct CDR3 sequences, more than 35% of them singletons; the top ten hold about 12%. What was sequenced was glioma tissue, nonneoplastic brain tissue, or PBMCs (not recorded which). These receptors were collected from a human donor with low-grade glioma or glioblastoma, undergoing nonglioma brain surgery, or in good health (not recorded which). Each CDR3 is given with its conserved first and last residue. A D gene is named only where the DNA matches it firmly. Clone size is given for some rows only: seen once, a few or many times, or a class if the clone is expanded.

d_gene	abundance	j_gene	v_gene	CDR3nt	CDR3aa
-	-	TRBJ1-1	TRBV12-3/TRBV12-4	TGTGCCAGCATGCCCATTGGGTACACTGAAGCTTTCTTT	CASMPIGYTEAFF
-	-	TRBJ2-7	TRBV4-1	TGCGCCAGCAGCCAAGATCTTGGTTTCTACAAGCAGTACTTC	CASSQDLGFYKQYF
-	-	TRBJ2-7	TRBV6-5	TGTGCCAGCGGTCCCGGAGCCTACGAGCAGTACTTC	CASGPGAYEQYF
-	-	TRBJ1-6	TRBV4-1	TGCGCCAGCAGCCAAGGAGAATTCCGGGTTCGTAATTCACCCCTCCACTTT	CASSQGEFRVRNSPLHF
TRBD2	many	TRBJ2-1	TRBV6-1	TGTGCCAGCAGCCCTCATGCCGGACTAGCGGGAGGTCGGAATGAGCAGTTCTTC	CASSPHAGLAGGRNEQFF
-	many	TRBJ2-3	TRBV20-1	TGCAGTGCTATAGTGGGCACAGATACGCAGTATTTT	CSAIVGTDTQYF
TRBD1	-	TRBJ1-1	TRBV19	TGTGCCAGTAGTATCCAGGGGGTCATGAACACTGAAGCTTTCTTT	CASSIQGVMNTEAFF
TRBD2	few	TRBJ2-5	TRBV6-2/TRBV6-3	TGTGCCAGCAGTTATTTTGGGACTAGCGGGAGAGAGACCCAGTACTTC	CASSYFGTSGRETQYF
TRBD2	-	TRBJ2-1	TRBV12-3/TRBV12-4	TGTGCCAGCAGTCCCCCGGGGGGGAGGAGTGAGCAGTTCTTC	CASSPPGGRSEQFF
-	-	TRBJ1-1	TRBV4-1	TGCGCCAGCAGCCGACCGGACGGGAGGATTGGGAACACTGAAGCTTTCTTT	CASSRPDGRIGNTEAFF
-	-	TRBJ2-5	TRBV12-3/TRBV12-4	TGTGCCAGCACTCTGGCCGGGAAAGAGACCCAGTACTTC	CASTLAGKETQYF
-	-	TRBJ2-2	TRBV29-1	TGCAGCGCGCACCTGAACACCGGGGAGCTGTTTTTT	CSAHLNTGELFF
-	-	TRBJ1-2	TRBV7-2	TGTGCCAGCAGCTTTGACATCTATGGCTACACCTTC	CASSFDIYGYTF
TRBD1	few	TRBJ1-1	TRBV27	TGTGCCAGCAGCTTTGACAGGGGAAACACTGAAGCTTTCTTT	CASSFDRGNTEAFF
-	-	TRBJ2-6	TRBV7-2	TGTGCCTATGCTATTTCTGGGGCCAACGTCCTGACTTTC	CAYAISGANVLTF
TRBD2	many	TRBJ2-7	TRBV7-9	TGTGCCAGCAGCGCCGGACTAGCAACCGAGCAGTACTTC	CASSAGLATEQYF
-	few	TRBJ1-5	TRBV12-3/TRBV12-4	TGTGCCAGCAGTTTCGAGGGTTATCAGCCCCAGCATTTT	CASSFEGYQPQHF
-	few	TRBJ2-3	TRBV7-2	TGTGCCAGCAGCTTACCCCAGGGAGCAGATACGCAGTATTTT	CASSLPQGADTQYF
-	few	TRBJ2-7	TRBV7-9	TGTGCCAGCAGCTCAGCCCAGGGCGGCGAGCAGTACTTC	CASSSAQGGEQYF
-	-	TRBJ2-1	TRBV27	TGTGCCAGCAGTTTGAAGGGGTTTGGTGGGACCACCTACAATAAGCAGTTCTTC	CASSLKGFGGTTYNKQFF
TRBD2	once	TRBJ2-1	TRBV12-3/TRBV12-4	TGTGCCAGCAGTTCCCCGGGACTAGCGGGAGGGGGGGAGCAGTTCTTC	CASSSPGLAGGGEQFF
-	many	TRBJ1-2	TRBV7-2	TGTGCCAGCAGCTTAACAGGGTTGATATATGGCTACACCTTC	CASSLTGLIYGYTF
-	-	TRBJ2-2	TRBV28	TGTGCCAGCAGTCCGCGACAGGTCACCGGGGAGCTGTTTTTT	CASSPRQVTGELFF
-	-	TRBJ2-1	TRBV19	TGTGCCAGTAGTACCGACAACTACAATGAGCAGTTATTC	CASSTDNYNEQLF
TRBD2	-	TRBJ2-1	TRBV4-3	TGCGCCAGCAGCCAGGGTAGCGGGAGCAATGAGCAGTTCTTC	CASSQGSGSNEQFF
TRBD2	many	TRBJ2-1	TRBV6-1	TGTGCCAGCAGCGTACAAGGACTAGCGGGAAATGAGCAGTTCTTC	CASSVQGLAGNEQFF
-	many	TRBJ2-3	TRBV27	TGTGCCAGCAGCCAACAAACTAGGGGAGGACTGCGCACAGATACGCAGTATTTT	CASSQQTRGGLRTDTQYF
TRBD2	-	TRBJ2-7	TRBV24-1	TGTGCCACCAGTGATAAGTATGGGACTAGCGGGCGGAGCTCCTACGAGCAGTACTTC	CATSDKYGTSGRSSYEQYF
-	-	TRBJ2-7	TRBV28	TGTGCCAGCAGTTTATTTGCAGCCCAGAGCTCCTACGAGCAGTACTTC	CASSLFAAQSSYEQYF
-	few	TRBJ1-4	TRBV4-1	TGCGCCAGCAGCCAAGCCACCTGGGCCGGGGGTGAAAAACTGTTTTTT	CASSQATWAGGEKLFF
-	few	TRBJ2-2	TRBV28	TGTGCCAGCTTCCCATGGGGGGTTGGCACCGGGGAGCTGTTTTTT	CASFPWGVGTGELFF